This TCR beta chain emerged from a study of precursors of human CD4 cytotoxic T cells (dated 2018 in TCRdb). Study-wide context: In total, 13 to 15 donors contributed CD4+ memory subsets to the bulk TCR-seq analysis. Sequences for both the TCRalpha and TCRbeta chains came out of the TCR-seq analysis of some 13 donors (table S7).

The sequencer listed for this sample is Illumina MiSeq. Under the source paper's analysis protocol: To quantify repertoire diversity, the Shannon-Wiener index was calculated using VDJtools. A TCRbeta clonotype counted as expanded if its clonotype frequency was 3 or higher. TCRdb reran the public reads through fastp at Q25 and MiXCR, keeping productive beta chains. Identical CDR3 proteins give one entry, which carries the most common genes and DNA. TCRdb, not the authors, supplied the V and J calls. In all, the sample holds 750 to 850 distinct CDR3 sequences, and about 17% of those were seen once. Of the sample, about 10% falls within the top ten clones. What the research found in general, with its limitations: Compared with the TCM and TEM subsets, the IL-7Rhigh and IL-7R- TEMRA subsets had more restricted TCR repertoires, marked by lower diversity and more expanded clonotypes. Only 13 of the 14 donors were included in some of the bulk TCR-seq comparisons, which suggests that not every subset was available for every donor. A bigger share of IL-7Rhigh TEMRA clonotypes consisted of expanded effector clonotypes than was the case for TEM or TCM clonotypes. According to the authors, a human observational design cannot definitively establish the direction of differentiation between precursor and effector cells.

Concerning this clonotype itself: Which antigen it targets is not known. No much larger clonotype is one base removed from it; base qualities were not supplied.

To test a precursor-effector relationship among CD4 cytotoxic T cells, bulk UMI-based TCR sequencing was performed on four sorted CD4+ memory subsets (TCM, TEM, IL-7Rhigh TEMRA, IL-7R- TEMRA). Cells were obtained from peripheral blood mononuclear cells isolated from human blood. The specimen was memory CD4+ T cells from blood (PBMCs). The TCR sequence derives from a human donor in good health.

The CDR3 has the sequence CASTTRPSGTNSYEQYF. At the DNA level, the sequence is TGTGCCAGCACCACCCGCCCCTCCGGGACAAACTCCTACGAGCAGTACTTC. The V and J segments used are TRBV12-3 or TRBV12-4 and TRBJ2-7; a tentative D call is TRBD1 (6 bases match). V is reduced by 7 bases and J by 0 bases, leaving a spacing of 22 bases between them. The CDR3 numbers 17 residues from cysteine through phenylalanine. The retained sequence is limited to the CDR3, 51 bases, with the frame set at the first base.